These 31 T cell receptor beta chains share one sample of origin, sequenced in a study of cytomegalovirus exposure and HLA in healthy donors. Primers: 60 Vbeta forward and 13 Jbeta reverse. The assay was immunoSEQ multiplex PCR, and TCRdb's table has in-frame clones only and misses some. The sample comprises 65,000 to 90,000 clones, over 60% of which are singletons, and approximately 16% rests with the top ten. The sample taken for sequencing was PBMCs. These receptors all stem from a middle-aged woman in good health and CMV-seropositive.

This chain connects TRBV18 to TRBJ2-7; maybe TRBD2 (6 bases). The CDR3 has 16 residues. Trimming cost V 2 bases and J 2 bases, with 16 bases left between them. The germline CDR1 and CDR2 sequences are KGHSH and LQKENI. The CDR3 DNA sequence: TGTGCCAGCTCACCAGCGGGACGTGCCAATCCCTACGAGCAGTACTTC. This codes for CASSPAGRANPYEQYF.

This chain joins TRBV5-4 and TRBJ2-6; a weak D match, TRBD1 (5 bases). The CDR3 extends over 15 amino acids. V was trimmed by 2 bases and J by 7 bases, leaving 13 bases between them. The V gene's germline CDR1 is SGHNT and CDR2 YYREEE (reference sequence). CDR3 nucleotide sequence: TGTGCCAGCAGCTTCCTCAATCAGGGTGCCAACGTCCTGACTTTC. This encodes CASSFLNQGANVLTF. The whole variable domain, filled in from reference TRBV5-4 and TRBJ2-6, reads ETGVTQSPTHLIKTRGQQVTLRCSSQSGHNTVSWYQQALGQGPQFIFQYYREEENGRGNFPPRFSGLQFPNYSSELNVNALELDDSALYLCASSFLNQGANVLTFGAGSRLTVL.

The V call is TRBV4-3, the J call TRBJ2-7, with D possibly TRBD2 on 6 matching bases. This CDR3 region has 15 residues. Per the germline V gene, CDR1 is LGHNA and CDR2 is YSLEER. Trimming took 3 bases from V and 2 from J, leaving 14 bases between them. In DNA form, the CDR3 reads TGCGCCAGCAGCCATTATAGCGGACCCACCTACGAGCAGTACTTC. Amino acids: CASSHYSGPTYEQYF.

In this sample, this clone turned up a few times. The rearrangement joins TRBV7-2 to TRBJ1-1; tentative D call: TRBD1 (6 bases). With 5 bases removed from V and 4 bases from J, the gap between germline ends came to 17 bases. The CDR3 covers 15 residues. The V gene's germline CDR1 is SGHTA and CDR2 FQGNSA. CDR3 loop: CASSHTTGKGTEAFF. The CDR3 DNA sequence: TGTGCCAGCAGCCATACTACAGGGAAGGGCACTGAAGCTTTCTTT.

V gene TRBV10-1 combines with J gene TRBJ2-1; a weak D match, TRBD1 (6 bases). V shed 5 bases and J shed 12 bases, with 14 bases lying between them. Germline loops: CDR1 WNHNN, CDR2 SYGVQD (reference sequence). This CDR3 comprises 12 residues. This CDR3 is CASSTGTPVQFF. The DNA for the CDR3 is TGCGCCAGCAGTACCGGGACACCGGTGCAGTTCTTC.

The chain employs TRBV7-2 and TRBJ2-3; TRBD1 aligns across 9 bases. The CDR3 totals 14 residues. CDR1 is SGHTA, CDR2 FQGNSA, per germline. The V gene end was trimmed by 2 bases and the J gene end by 4 bases; junction bases not matched to a gene: 1. CDR3 region: CASSLTGGADTQYF. CDR3 coding DNA: TGTGCCAGCAGCTTAACAGGGGGCGCAGATACGCAGTATTTT.

The table lists this clone with a count of one. Sequence at one end of the junction differs from germline and may be a read error. The chain combines TRBV7-9 with TRBJ1-2; D is uncertain. Germline-derived CDR1 and CDR2 are SEHNR and FQNEAQ (reference sequence). The CDR3 sequence is 12 residues long. The CDR3 coding sequence is TGTTCCAGCAGCTTAGCCCACGGTGGCTACACCTTC. It translates to CSSSLAHGGYTF. The full variable domain, its missing parts supplied by reference TRBV7-9 and TRBJ1-2, is DTGVSQNPRHKITKRGQNVTFRCDPISEHNRLYWYRQTLGQGPEFLTYFQNEAQLEKSRLLSDRFSAERPKGSFSTLEIQRTEQGDSAMYLCSSSLAHGGYTFGSGTRLTVV.

The V and J genes are TRBV9 and TRBJ1-4, with 11 bases matching TRBD1. The CDR3 has 19 residues. CDR1 and CDR2 from the germline V gene are SGDLS and YYNGEE. With V trimmed by 4 bases and J by 1 base, 12 bases remained unmatched. CDR3 coding DNA: TGTGCCAGCAGCACAGGGTGGGGACAGGGGGAGGAAACTAATGAAAAACTGTTTTTT. Amino acids: CASSTGWGQGEETNEKLFF.

The rearrangement links TRBV7-2 to TRBJ1-5; no definite D call. The germline gives CDR1 SGHTA, CDR2 FQGNSA. Trimming shortened V by 6 bases and J by 3 bases, and 9 bases separated the two germline ends. CDR3 length: 13 residues. As DNA, the CDR3 is TGTGCCAGCAGTTTTGAGGCCAATCAGCCCCAGCATTTT. It codes for CASSFEANQPQHF. Full variable domain (missing parts from reference TRBV7-2 and TRBJ1-5): GAGVSQSPSNKVTEKGKDVELRCDPISGHTALYWYRQSLGQGLEFLIYFQGNSAPDKSGLPSDRFSAERTGGSVSTLTIQRTQQEDSAVYLCASSFEANQPQHFGDGTRLSIL.

CDR3 DNA sequence: TGTGCCAGTAAAGCGGCGGGAGAACACACCGGGGAGCTGTTTTTT. This encodes CASKAAGEHTGELFF. V is TRBV19 and J is TRBJ2-2; 7 bases agree with TRBD2. The CDR3 runs 15 residues. CDR1 and CDR2 (germline): LNHDA, SQIVND (reference sequence). V dropped 7 bases and J dropped 3; count of bases not matched to a gene: 8.

V is TRBV6-1 and J is TRBJ2-7; TRBD1 matches at 9 bases. Germline V gene sequence: CDR1 MNHNS, CDR2 SASEGT. Unmatched junction bases numbered 9, after V lost 8 bases and J lost 4 bases. The CDR3 loop spans 14 amino acids. The CDR3 DNA sequence: TGTGCCAGCTCGGTGGACAGGGGTCCATACGAGCAGTACTTC. It codes for CASSVDRGPYEQYF.

The chain combines TRBV5-1 with TRBJ2-1, with 7 bases aligning to TRBD2. This CDR3 region has 14 residues. CDR1 and CDR2 (germline): SGHRS, YFSETQ. V lost 1 base to trimming and J lost 9 bases; unmatched junction nucleotides: 7. The CDR3 is CASSLSSWEGEQFF. The DNA for the CDR3 is TGCGCCAGCAGCTTGTCGTCCTGGGAGGGTGAGCAGTTCTTC.

The rearrangement uses TRBV25-1 and TRBJ2-1; D is possibly TRBD2 (6 bases). This CDR3 is built from 15 residues. V was pared by 5 bases and J by 0 bases, with 11 bases between. Germline V gene lookup returns CDR1 MGHDK and CDR2 SYGVNS. CDR3 sequence: CASSSLASSYNEQFF. As DNA, the CDR3 is TGTGCCAGCAGTTCCCTAGCGAGCTCCTACAATGAGCAGTTCTTC.

The chain uses TRBV5-6 and TRBJ1-2; D perhaps matches TRBD1 (6 bases). The CDR3 loop spans 13 amino acids. The germline V gene encodes CDR1 SGHDT and CDR2 YYEEEE. V was trimmed by 1 base and J by 6 bases, leaving 10 bases between them. CDR3 loop: CASSLTGTNGYTF. The CDR3 DNA follows: TGTGCCAGCAGCTTGACAGGGACGAATGGCTACACCTTC.

This sequence joins TRBV10-1 and TRBJ1-2; 9 nucleotides match TRBD1. Unmatched junction bases numbered 10, after V lost 6 bases and J lost 8 bases. This CDR3 is 14 amino acids long. Per germline, CDR1 WNHNN and CDR2 SYGVQD (reference sequence). CDR3 residues: CASRDKDRGWGYTF. The CDR3 DNA is TGCGCCAGCAGGGATAAGGACAGGGGTTGGGGCTACACCTTC.

The chain links TRBV7-9 to TRBJ2-5; 9 positions agree with TRBD1. Germline lookup yields CDR1 SEHNR and CDR2 FQNEAQ (reference sequence). This CDR3 is built from 17 residues. V lost 0 bases to trimming and J lost 4 bases; unmatched junction nucleotides: 9. The CDR3 region has the DNA TGTGCCAGCAGCTTAGCACCGGCACAGGGGGCTGGAGAGACCCAGTACTTC. It is translated as CASSLAPAQGAGETQYF.

This clone was counted between two and nine times. This chain uses TRBV20-1 with TRBJ1-1; no clear D gene. Germline-derived CDR1 and CDR2 are DFQATT and SNEGSKA (reference sequence). CDR3 length: 10 residues. The ends were cut back, 4 bases at V and 10 bases at J, with 10 bases in the middle. Here the CDR3 reads CSATGMRAFF. The CDR3 DNA follows: TGCAGTGCTACGGGGATGCGAGCTTTCTTT.

V is TRBV20-1 and J is TRBJ2-1; no reliable D call. The CDR3 is made up of 11 amino acids. The V gene's germline CDR1 is DFQATT and CDR2 SNEGSKA (reference sequence). The V end was cut by 0 bases, the J end by 8 bases, with 5 bases between. CDR3 in amino acids: CSARDSYEQFF. The CDR3 DNA follows: TGCAGTGCTAGAGACTCTTATGAGCAGTTCTTC.

The chain uses TRBV6-6 and TRBJ1-5; TRBD1 aligns across 7 bases. Per the germline V gene, CDR1 is MNHNY and CDR2 is SVGAGI (reference sequence). V lost 7 bases and J lost 7; bases outside the gene matches: 10. The CDR3 has 14 residues. In DNA form, the CDR3 reads TGTGCCAGCATCGGCAGGGGGATCGACCAGCCCCAGCATTTT. This translates into CASIGRGIDQPQHF.

The V call is TRBV6-5, the J call TRBJ1-6; a weak D match, TRBD1 (6 bases). This CDR3 contains 13 residues. The germline V gene has CDR1 MNHEY and CDR2 SVGAGI. V was cut by 6 bases and J by 14 bases, with 17 bases left in between. DNA of the CDR3: TGTGCCAGCAGCCAGGGGCAGGGTTTGTCCCTCCACTTT. Its protein product is CASSQGQGLSLHF.

The rearrangement joins TRBV9 to TRBJ2-1; TRBD2 matches 9 bases. The junction had 6 bases not matched to a gene; V was cut back by 2 bases and J by 9 bases. CDR3 length: 14 residues. Germline V gene lookup returns CDR1 SGDLS and CDR2 YYNGEE. This chain's CDR3 is CASSVAGGPSEQFF. The CDR3 nucleotides read TGTGCCAGCAGCGTCGCGGGGGGGCCTAGTGAGCAGTTCTTC. The variable domain in full, completed from reference TRBV9 and TRBJ2-1, reads DSGVTQTPKHLITATGQRVTLRCSPRSGDLSVYWYQQSLDQGLQFLIQYYNGEERAKGNILERFSAQQFPDLHSELNLSSLELGDSALYFCASSVAGGPSEQFFGPGTRLTVL.

This clone was detected only once. The chain joins TRBV7-2 to TRBJ2-3, with D tentatively TRBD2 (6 bases). Germline CDR1 and CDR2: SGHTA and FQGNSA. Trimming shortened V by 1 base and J by 0 bases, and 8 bases separated the two germline ends. The CDR3 is 15 residues long. Here the CDR3 reads CASSLVGTSTDTQYF. The CDR3 nucleotides are TGTGCCAGCAGCTTAGTGGGGACTAGCACAGATACGCAGTATTTT.

This rearrangement joins TRBV27 to TRBJ2-6, with 9 positions matching TRBD1. Losses at the gene ends were 4 bases for V and 2 bases for J; bases not matched to a gene: 12. Germline lookup yields CDR1 MNHEY and CDR2 SMNVEV (reference sequence). The CDR3 totals 19 residues. The DNA for the CDR3 is TGTGCCAGCAGTTGGGCCCCGGGGGACAGGGCCGCTGGGGCCAACGTCCTGACTTTC. Amino acid sequence: CASSWAPGDRAAGANVLTF.

The chain is built from TRBV5-4 and TRBJ1-5, with D unresolved. V was cut by 4 bases and J by 4 bases, with 9 bases left in between. The CDR3 has 13 residues. CDR1 is SGHNT, CDR2 YYREEE, per germline (reference sequence). CDR3 amino acids: CASSPGPNQPQHF. CDR3 coding DNA: TGTGCCAGCAGCCCGGGTCCAAATCAGCCCCAGCATTTT.

This rearrangement joins TRBV29-1 to TRBJ1-1, with D maybe TRBD1 (5 bases). Germline V CDR1 and CDR2: SQVTM, ANQGSEA. The CDR3 spans 12 residues. V was pared by 6 bases and J by 1 base, with 9 bases between. CDR3 coding DNA: TGCAGCGTGGGGCTGGAGAACACTGAAGCTTTCTTT. This codes for CSVGLENTEAFF.

The chain joins TRBV30 to TRBJ2-7; TRBD2 agrees at 13 bases. The CDR3 sequence is 14 residues long. V lost 4 bases and J lost 4; bases outside the gene matches: 4. Per germline, CDR1 GTSNPN and CDR2 SVGIG (reference sequence). The CDR3 spells CAWTRLAGGYEQYF. The DNA of the CDR3 is TGTGCCTGGACCAGACTAGCGGGGGGATACGAGCAGTACTTC.

This chain links TRBV4-1 with TRBJ2-2; 9 bases line up with TRBD1. The ends lost 5 bases at V and 3 bases at J; junction bases unmatched: 4. The CDR3 sequence is 15 residues long. The germline CDR1 and CDR2 sequences are MGHRA and YSYEKL. CDR3 sequence reads: CASSTRDRDTGELFF. The CDR3, as DNA: TGCGCCAGCAGCACCCGGGACAGGGACACCGGGGAGCTGTTTTTT.

This clone has just a few counts. V gene TRBV27 combines with J gene TRBJ1-6; 7 bases agree with TRBD1. Germline V lookup: CDR1 MNHEY, CDR2 SMNVEV (reference sequence). The CDR3 extends over 14 amino acids. With 5 bases clipped from V and 12 bases from J, the junction kept 10 bases outside the gene matches. CDR3 DNA: TGTGCCAGCAGTAAACGACAGGGTTCCTTACCCCTCCACTTT. Translating gives CASSKRQGSLPLHF.

This rearrangement joins TRBV15 to TRBJ2-3, with D possibly being TRBD1 (5 bases). This CDR3 is built from 16 residues. CDR1 and CDR2 from the germline V gene are LNHNV and YYDKDF (reference sequence). Deletions cut 0 bases from V and 6 bases from J, with 16 bases between. The chain's CDR3 is CATSRDGVGRFDTQYF. For the CDR3, the DNA is TGTGCCACCAGCAGAGATGGTGTGGGGCGGTTTGATACGCAGTATTTT.

This clone came up once. This chain uses TRBV7-8 with TRBJ2-7, with unresolved D. The CDR3 is 14 amino acids. The V end lost 3 bases, the J end lost 0 bases, and 9 bases lay between the germline ends. Germline-derived CDR1 and CDR2 are SGHVS and FQNEAQ. CDR3 DNA: TGTGCCAGCAGCTTGGCTACTACCTCCTACGAGCAGTACTTC. Translating gives CASSLATTSYEQYF.

This clone came up a few times. V gene TRBV7-7 combines with J gene TRBJ2-7; 11 bases fit TRBD1. Germline loops: CDR1 SSHAT, CDR2 FNYEAQ (reference sequence). Trimming at V came to 3 bases and at J to 7 bases, leaving 2 bases not matched to a gene. There are 13 residues in the CDR3. CDR3 sequence (DNA): TGTGCCAGCAGCTTGGACAGGGGGCGTGAGCAGTACTTC. Translated: CASSLDRGREQYF.